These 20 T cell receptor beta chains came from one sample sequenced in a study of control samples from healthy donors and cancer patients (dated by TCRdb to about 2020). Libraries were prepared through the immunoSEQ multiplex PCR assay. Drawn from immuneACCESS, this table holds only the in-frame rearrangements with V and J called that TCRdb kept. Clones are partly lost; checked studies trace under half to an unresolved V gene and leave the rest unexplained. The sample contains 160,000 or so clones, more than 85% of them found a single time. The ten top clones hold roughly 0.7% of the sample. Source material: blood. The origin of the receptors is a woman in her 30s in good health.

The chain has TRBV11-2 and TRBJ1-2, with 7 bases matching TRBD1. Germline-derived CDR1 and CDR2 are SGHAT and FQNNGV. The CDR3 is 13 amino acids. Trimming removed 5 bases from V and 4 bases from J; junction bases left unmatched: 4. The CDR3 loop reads CASSPRGGYGYTF. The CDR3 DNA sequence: TGTGCCAGCAGCCCCAGGGGGGGCTATGGCTACACCTTC.

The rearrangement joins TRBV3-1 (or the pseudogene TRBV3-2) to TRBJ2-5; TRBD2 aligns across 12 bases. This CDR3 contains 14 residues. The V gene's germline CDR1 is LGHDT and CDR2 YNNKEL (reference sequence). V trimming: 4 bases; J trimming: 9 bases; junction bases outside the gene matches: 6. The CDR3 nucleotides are TGTGCCAGCAGCCGAGGACTAGCGGGACGGGCCCAGTACTTC. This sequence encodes CASSRGLAGRAQYF.

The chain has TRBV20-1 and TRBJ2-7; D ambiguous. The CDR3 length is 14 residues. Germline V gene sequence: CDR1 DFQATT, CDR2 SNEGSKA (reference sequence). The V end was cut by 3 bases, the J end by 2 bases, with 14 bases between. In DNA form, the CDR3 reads TGCAGTGCTAGTCGGTCTGGGGATACCTACGAGCAGTACTTC. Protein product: CSASRSGDTYEQYF.

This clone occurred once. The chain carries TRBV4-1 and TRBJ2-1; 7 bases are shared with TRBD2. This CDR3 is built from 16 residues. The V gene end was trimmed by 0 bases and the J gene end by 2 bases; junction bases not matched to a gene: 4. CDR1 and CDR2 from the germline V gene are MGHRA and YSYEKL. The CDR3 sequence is CASSQDPGLPYNEQFF. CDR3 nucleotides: TGCGCCAGCAGCCAAGATCCGGGACTACCCTACAATGAGCAGTTCTTC.

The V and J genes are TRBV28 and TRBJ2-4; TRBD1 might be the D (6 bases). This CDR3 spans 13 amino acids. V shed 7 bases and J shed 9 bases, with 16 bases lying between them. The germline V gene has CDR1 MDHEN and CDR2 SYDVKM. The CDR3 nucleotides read TGTGCCAGCAACTCACAGGACAGTGGCATTCAGTACTTC. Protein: CASNSQDSGIQYF.

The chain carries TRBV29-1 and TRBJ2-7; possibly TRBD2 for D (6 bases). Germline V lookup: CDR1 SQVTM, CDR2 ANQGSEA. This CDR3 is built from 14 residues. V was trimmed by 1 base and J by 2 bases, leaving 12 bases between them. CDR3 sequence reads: CSVEGGDGPYEQYF. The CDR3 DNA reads TGCAGCGTTGAAGGCGGGGACGGACCCTACGAGCAGTACTTC.

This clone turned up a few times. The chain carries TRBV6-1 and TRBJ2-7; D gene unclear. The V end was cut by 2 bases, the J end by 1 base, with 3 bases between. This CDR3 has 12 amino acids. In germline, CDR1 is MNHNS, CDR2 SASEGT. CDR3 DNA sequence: TGTGCCAGCAGTGAAAGTTCCTACGAGCAGTACTTC. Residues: CASSESSYEQYF.

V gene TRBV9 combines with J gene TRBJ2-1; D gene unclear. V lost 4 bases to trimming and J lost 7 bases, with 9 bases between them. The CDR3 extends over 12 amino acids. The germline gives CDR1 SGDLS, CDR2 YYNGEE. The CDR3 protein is CASSPSLNEQFF. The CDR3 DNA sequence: TGTGCCAGCAGCCCTTCGCTAAATGAGCAGTTCTTC. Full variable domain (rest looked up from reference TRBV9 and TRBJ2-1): DSGVTQTPKHLITATGQRVTLRCSPRSGDLSVYWYQQSLDQGLQFLIQYYNGEERAKGNILERFSAQQFPDLHSELNLSSLELGDSALYFCASSPSLNEQFFGPGTRLTVL.

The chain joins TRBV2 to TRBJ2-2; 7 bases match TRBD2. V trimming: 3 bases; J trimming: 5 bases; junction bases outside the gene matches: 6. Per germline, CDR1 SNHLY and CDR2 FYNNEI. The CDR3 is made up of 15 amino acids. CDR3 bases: TGTGCCAGCAGTGATGACGCGGGAGATACCGGGGAGCTGTTTTTT. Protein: CASSDDAGDTGELFF.

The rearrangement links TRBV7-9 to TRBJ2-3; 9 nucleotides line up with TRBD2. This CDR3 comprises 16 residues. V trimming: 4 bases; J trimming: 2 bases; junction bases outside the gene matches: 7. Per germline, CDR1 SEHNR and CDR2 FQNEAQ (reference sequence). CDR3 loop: CASSSRAGGSTDTQYF. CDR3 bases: TGTGCCAGCAGCTCTCGAGCGGGAGGTTCCACAGATACGCAGTATTTT.

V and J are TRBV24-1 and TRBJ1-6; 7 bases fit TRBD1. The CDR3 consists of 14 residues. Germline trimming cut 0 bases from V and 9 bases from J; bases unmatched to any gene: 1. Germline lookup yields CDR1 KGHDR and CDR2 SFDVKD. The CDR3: CATSDLQGVSPLHF. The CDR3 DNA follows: TGTGCCACCAGTGATTTGCAGGGGGTTTCACCCCTCCACTTT.

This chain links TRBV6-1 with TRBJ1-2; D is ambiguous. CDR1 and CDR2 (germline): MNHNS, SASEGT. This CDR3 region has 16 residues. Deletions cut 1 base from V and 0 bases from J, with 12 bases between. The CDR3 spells CASSEVPVAANYGYTF. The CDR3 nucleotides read TGTGCCAGCAGTGAAGTACCGGTCGCCGCTAACTATGGCTACACCTTC.

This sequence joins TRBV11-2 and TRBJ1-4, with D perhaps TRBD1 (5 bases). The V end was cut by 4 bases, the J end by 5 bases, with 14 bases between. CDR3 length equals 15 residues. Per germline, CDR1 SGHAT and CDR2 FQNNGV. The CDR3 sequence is CASSYRTGVNEKLFF. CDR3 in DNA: TGTGCCAGCAGCTACCGCACAGGAGTCAATGAAAAACTGTTTTTT. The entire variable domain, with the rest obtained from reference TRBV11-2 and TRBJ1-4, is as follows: EAGVAQSPRYKIIEKRQSVAFWCNPISGHATLYWYQQILGQGPKLLIQFQNNGVVDDSQLPKDRFSAERLKGVDSTLKIQPAKLEDSAVYLCASSYRTGVNEKLFFGSGTQLSVL.

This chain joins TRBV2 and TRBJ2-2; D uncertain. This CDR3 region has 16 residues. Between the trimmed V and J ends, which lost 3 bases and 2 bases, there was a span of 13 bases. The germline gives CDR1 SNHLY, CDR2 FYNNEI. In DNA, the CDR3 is TGTGCCAGCAGTGAGCTCATCGTCTACAACACCGGGGAGCTGTTTTTT. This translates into CASSELIVYNTGELFF. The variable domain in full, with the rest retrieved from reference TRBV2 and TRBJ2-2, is EPEVTQTPSHQVTQMGQEVILRCVPISNHLYFYWYRQILGQKVEFLVSFYNNEISEKSEIFDDQFSVERPDGSNFTLKIRSTKLEDSAMYFCASSELIVYNTGELFFGEGSRLTVL.

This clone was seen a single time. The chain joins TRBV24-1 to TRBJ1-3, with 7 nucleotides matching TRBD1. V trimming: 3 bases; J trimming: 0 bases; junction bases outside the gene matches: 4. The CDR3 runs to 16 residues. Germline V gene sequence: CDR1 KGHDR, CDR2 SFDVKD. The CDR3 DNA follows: TGTGCCACCAGTGATGGGACAGCGATCTCTGGAAACACCATATATTTT. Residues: CATSDGTAISGNTIYF.

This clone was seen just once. CDR3 coding DNA: TGTGCCAGCAGCTGGGACCGTAGAGGGGTCGAGCAGTACTTC. It translates to CASSWDRRGVEQYF. The chain employs TRBV5-4 and TRBJ2-7; D might be TRBD1 or TRBD2, each matching 5 bases. The CDR3 runs 14 residues. The V end was cut by 3 bases, the J end by 6 bases, with 16 bases between. CDR1 is SGHNT, CDR2 YYREEE, per germline (reference sequence).

CDR3 in DNA: TGTGCCAGCAGCGACCACGGAACCTCCTACAATGAGCAGTTCTTC. Protein product: CASSDHGTSYNEQFF. The chain employs TRBV6-2 or TRBV6-3 and TRBJ2-1; D call uncertain. Germline V CDR1 and CDR2: MNHEY, SVGEGT. V dropped 6 bases and J dropped 0 bases, with 12 bases sitting between them. The CDR3 extends over 15 amino acids.

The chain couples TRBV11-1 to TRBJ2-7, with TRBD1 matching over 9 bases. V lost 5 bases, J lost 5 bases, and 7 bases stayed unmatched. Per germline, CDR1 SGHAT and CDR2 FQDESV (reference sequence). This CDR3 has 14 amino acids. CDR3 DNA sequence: TGTGCCAGCAGCCTCGGGACAGGGAGGGACGAGCAGTACTTC. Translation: CASSLGTGRDEQYF.

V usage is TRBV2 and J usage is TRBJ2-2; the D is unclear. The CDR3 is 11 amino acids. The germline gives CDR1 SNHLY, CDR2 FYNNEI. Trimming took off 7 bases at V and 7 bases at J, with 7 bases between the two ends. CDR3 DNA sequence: TGTGCCAGCAAATTTGTCGGGGAGCTGTTTTTT. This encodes CASKFVGELFF. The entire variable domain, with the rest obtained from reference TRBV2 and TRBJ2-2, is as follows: EPEVTQTPSHQVTQMGQEVILRCVPISNHLYFYWYRQILGQKVEFLVSFYNNEISEKSEIFDDQFSVERPDGSNFTLKIRSTKLEDSAMYFCASKFVGELFFGEGSRLTVL.

The CDR3 nucleotides read TGTGCCAGCAGCCCCCAGGACAGGGAGGGGAACGAGCAGTACTTC. This gives the protein CASSPQDREGNEQYF. The V call is TRBV28, the J call TRBJ2-7, with D maybe TRBD1 (8 bases). Germline assignment: CDR1 MDHEN and CDR2 SYDVKM. This CDR3 comprises 15 residues. Trimming pared 6 bases from V and 5 bases from J, leaving 20 bases between.